The present entry profiles one T cell receptor beta chain with its context. Its antigen is unknown. The PCR used 60 Vbeta and 13 Jbeta primers. TCRdb's table, derived via immunoSEQ multiplex PCR, lists solely in-frame clones and lacks some. The sample includes more than 100,000 clones, roughly 85% seen only once; the top ten take approximately 1.4%. V lost 0 bases to trimming and J lost 4 bases, with 12 bases between them. Germline lookup yields CDR1 SGDLS and CDR2 YYNGEE. The CDR3 is made up of 15 amino acids. This entry is derived from a study of cytomegalovirus exposure and HLA in healthy donors. Study conclusions and caveats: Many donors shared some public TCRs, even though most TCR sequences were rare.

The chain has TRBV9 and TRBJ2-3; D might be TRBD2 (5 bases). Sequencing was done on a sample of PBMCs. The origin of this receptor is a man aged 40-49 years in good health and CMV-seronegative. As DNA, the CDR3 is TGTGCCAGCAGCGTAGGGCTAGCTCGGCCAGATACGCAGTATTTT. Translated, it gives CASSVGLARPDTQYF.